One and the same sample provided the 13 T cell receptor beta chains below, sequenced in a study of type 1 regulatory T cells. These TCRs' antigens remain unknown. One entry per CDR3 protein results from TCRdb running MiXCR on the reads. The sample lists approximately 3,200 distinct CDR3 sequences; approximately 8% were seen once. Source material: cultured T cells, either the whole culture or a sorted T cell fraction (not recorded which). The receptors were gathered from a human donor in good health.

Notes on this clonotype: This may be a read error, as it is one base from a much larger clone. CDR3 loop: CASSLEGSNPPYEQYF. The CDR3 nucleotides are TGTGCCAGCAGTTTAGAAGGGTCCAACCCCCCCTACGAGCAGTACTTC. This sequence joins TRBV12-3 or TRBV12-4 and TRBJ2-7; D gene ambiguous. V lost 1 base and J 2 bases, leaving 15 bases between the germline ends. This CDR3 comprises 16 residues.

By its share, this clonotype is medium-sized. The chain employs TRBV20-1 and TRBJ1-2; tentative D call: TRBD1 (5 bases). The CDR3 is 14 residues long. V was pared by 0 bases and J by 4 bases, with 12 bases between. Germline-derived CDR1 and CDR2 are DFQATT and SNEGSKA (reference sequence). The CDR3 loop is CSAREPEGRYGYTF. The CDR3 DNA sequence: TGCAGTGCTAGAGAGCCCGAGGGACGCTATGGCTACACCTTC.

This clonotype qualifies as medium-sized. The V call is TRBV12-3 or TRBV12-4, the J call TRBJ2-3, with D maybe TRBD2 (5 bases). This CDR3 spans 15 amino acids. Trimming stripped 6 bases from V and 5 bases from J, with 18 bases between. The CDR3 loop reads CASSQSGGSRDTQYF. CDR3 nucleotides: TGTGCCAGCAGCCAAAGCGGAGGTTCCCGAGATACGCAGTATTTT.

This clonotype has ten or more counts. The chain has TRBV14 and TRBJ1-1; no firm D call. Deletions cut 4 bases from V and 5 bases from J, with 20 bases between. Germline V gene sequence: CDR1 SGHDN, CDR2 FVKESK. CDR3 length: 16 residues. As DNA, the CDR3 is TGTGCCAGCAGCCCGATGTGGAGTTTGGGAAATACTGAAGCTTTCTTT. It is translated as CASSPMWSLGNTEAFF.

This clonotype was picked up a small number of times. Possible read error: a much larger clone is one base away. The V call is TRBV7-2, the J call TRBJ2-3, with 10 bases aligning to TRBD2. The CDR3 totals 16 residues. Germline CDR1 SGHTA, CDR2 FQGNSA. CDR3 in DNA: TGTGCCAGCAGCCTCTGGACTAGCGGTTTGGGAGATACGCAGTTTTTT. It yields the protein CASSLWTSGLGDTQFF.

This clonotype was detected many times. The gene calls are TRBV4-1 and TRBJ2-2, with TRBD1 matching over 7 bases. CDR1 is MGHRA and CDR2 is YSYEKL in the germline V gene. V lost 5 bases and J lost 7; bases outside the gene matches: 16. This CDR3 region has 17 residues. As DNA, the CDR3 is TGCGCCAGCAGCGAACGAATGGGGGACAGCACGGTCGGGGAGCTGTTTTTT. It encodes CASSERMGDSTVGELFF.

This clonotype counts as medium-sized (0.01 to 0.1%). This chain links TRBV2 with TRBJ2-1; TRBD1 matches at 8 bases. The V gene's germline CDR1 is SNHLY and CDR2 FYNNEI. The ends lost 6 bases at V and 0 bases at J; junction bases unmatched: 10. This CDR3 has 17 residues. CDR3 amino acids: CASRWEGGTGSYNEQFF. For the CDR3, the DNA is TGTGCCAGCAGGTGGGAAGGTGGGACAGGCTCCTACAATGAGCAGTTCTTC.

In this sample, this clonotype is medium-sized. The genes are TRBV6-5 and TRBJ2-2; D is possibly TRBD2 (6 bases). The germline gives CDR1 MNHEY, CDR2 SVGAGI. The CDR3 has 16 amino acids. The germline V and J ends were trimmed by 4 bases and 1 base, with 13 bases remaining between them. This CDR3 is CASSFGDFLNTGELFF. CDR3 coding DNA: TGTGCCAGCAGTTTTGGGGACTTCTTGAACACCGGGGAGCTGTTTTTT.

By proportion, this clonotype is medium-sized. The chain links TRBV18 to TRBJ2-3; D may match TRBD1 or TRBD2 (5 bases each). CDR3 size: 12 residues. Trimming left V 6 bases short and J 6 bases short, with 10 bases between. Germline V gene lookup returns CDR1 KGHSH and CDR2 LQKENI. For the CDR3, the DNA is TGTGCCAGCTCTAGGGACGGGGATACGCAGTATTTT. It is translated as CASSRDGDTQYF.

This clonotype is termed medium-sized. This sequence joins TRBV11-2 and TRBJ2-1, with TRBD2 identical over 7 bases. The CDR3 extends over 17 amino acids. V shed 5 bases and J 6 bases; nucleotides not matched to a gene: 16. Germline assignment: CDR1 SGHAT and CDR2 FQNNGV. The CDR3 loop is CASSRPPQGWGGNEQFF. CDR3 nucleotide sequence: TGTGCCAGCAGCCGTCCCCCACAAGGGTGGGGGGGCAATGAGCAGTTCTTC.

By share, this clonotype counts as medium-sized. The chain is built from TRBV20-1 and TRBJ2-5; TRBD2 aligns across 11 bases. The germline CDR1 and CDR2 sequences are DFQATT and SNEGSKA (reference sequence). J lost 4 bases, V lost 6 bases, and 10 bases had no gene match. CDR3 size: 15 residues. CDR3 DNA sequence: TGCAGTGCCGCCCTCACTAGCGGGAGTAGAGAGACCCAGTACTTC. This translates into CSAALTSGSRETQYF.

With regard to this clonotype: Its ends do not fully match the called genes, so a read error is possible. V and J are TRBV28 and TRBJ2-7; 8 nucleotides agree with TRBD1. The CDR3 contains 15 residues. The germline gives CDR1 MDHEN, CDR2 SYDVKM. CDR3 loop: CDSSLAGGPTYEQYF. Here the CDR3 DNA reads TGTGACAGCAGTTTGGCAGGGGGCCCGACCTACGAGCAGTACTTC.

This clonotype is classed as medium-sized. The CDR3 DNA sequence: TGCGCCAGCAGCCAATTAAGCGGGAGTTTCTCCTACGAGCAGTACTTC. Amino acid sequence: CASSQLSGSFSYEQYF. The J gene is TRBJ2-7, the V gene TRBV4-1, with TRBD2 identical over 8 bases. From germline, CDR1 is MGHRA and CDR2 YSYEKL. The CDR3 extends over 16 amino acids. J lost 0 bases, V lost 2 bases, and 6 bases had no gene match.